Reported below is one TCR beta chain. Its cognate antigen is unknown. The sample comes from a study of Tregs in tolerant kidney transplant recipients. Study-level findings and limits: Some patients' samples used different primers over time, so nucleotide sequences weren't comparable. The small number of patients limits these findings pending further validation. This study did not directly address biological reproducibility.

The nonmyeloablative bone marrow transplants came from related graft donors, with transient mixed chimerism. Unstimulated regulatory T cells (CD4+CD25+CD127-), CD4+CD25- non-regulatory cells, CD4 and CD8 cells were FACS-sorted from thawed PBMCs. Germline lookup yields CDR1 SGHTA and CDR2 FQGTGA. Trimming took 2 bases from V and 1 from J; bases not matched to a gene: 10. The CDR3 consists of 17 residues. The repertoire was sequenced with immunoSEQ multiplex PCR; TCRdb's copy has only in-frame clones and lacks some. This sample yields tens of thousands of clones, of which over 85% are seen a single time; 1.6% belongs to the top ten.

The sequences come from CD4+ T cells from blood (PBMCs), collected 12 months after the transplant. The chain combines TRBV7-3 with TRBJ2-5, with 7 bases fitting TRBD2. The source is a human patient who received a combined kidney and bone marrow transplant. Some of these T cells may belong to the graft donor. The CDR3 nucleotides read TGTGCCAGCAGCTTACATAAAGCGGGGTTCGGCCAAGAGACCCAGTACTTC. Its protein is CASSLHKAGFGQETQYF.